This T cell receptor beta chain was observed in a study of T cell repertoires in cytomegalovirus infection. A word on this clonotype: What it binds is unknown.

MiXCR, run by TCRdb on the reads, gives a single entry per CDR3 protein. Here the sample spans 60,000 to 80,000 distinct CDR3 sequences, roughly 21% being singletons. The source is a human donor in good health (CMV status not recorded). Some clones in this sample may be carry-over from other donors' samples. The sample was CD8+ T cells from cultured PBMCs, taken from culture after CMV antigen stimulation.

For the CDR3, the DNA is TGTGCCAGCAGCTTAGGACTGGGGTATGAAAAACTGTTTTTT. Its translation: CASSLGLGYEKLFF. This rearrangement joins TRBV7-2 to TRBJ1-4; the D is unclear. Germline values: CDR1 SGHTA, CDR2 FQGNSA. There are 14 residues in the CDR3. Trimming took 1 base from V and 6 from J, leaving 9 bases between them.